The 30 T cell receptor beta chains listed next were all sequenced from one sample in a study of shared clonotypes between healthy human individuals. Measured with immunoSEQ multiplex PCR; TCRdb has only the in-frame clones, and not every one. This table has 450,000 to 500,000 clones, 81% appearing once. Sequenced input: PBMCs. The receptors here all came from a woman between 40 and 55 years old in good health. Some clones in this sample may be carry-over from other donors' samples.

The V and J genes are TRBV5-8 and TRBJ2-7; a possible D gene is TRBD1 (5 bases). The CDR3 is 14 residues long. V was pared by 5 bases and J by 0 bases, with 12 bases between. Germline CDR1 SGHTS, CDR2 YDEGEE. The CDR3 spells CASSKDGHSYEQYF. DNA of the CDR3: TGTGCCAGCAGTAAGGACGGACACTCCTACGAGCAGTACTTC.

As for this clone: One base separates it from a far larger clone, so it is likely a read error. The V and J genes are TRBV7-9 and TRBJ2-5; D perhaps matches TRBD1 (5 bases). Gene TRBJ2-7 matches the end of the DNA better, so the J call may be wrong. The CDR3 has 14 amino acids. Germline V gene data show CDR1 as SEHNR and CDR2 as FQNEAQ (reference sequence). CDR3 in amino acids: CASGKVDIAYEQYF. The CDR3 nucleotides are TGTGCCAGCGGGAAAGTGGACATAGCCTACGAGCAGTACTTC.

This clone was picked up many times. This sequence joins TRBV2 and TRBJ2-7; 7 nucleotides match TRBD2. The ends lost 8 bases at V and 5 bases at J; junction bases unmatched: 9. The CDR3 length is 13 residues. CDR1 SNHLY and CDR2 FYNNEI come from the germline V gene. CDR3 protein: CASRDYSRNEQYF. Written as DNA, the CDR3 is TGTGCCAGCCGGGACTATTCGCGGAACGAGCAGTACTTC.

This clone was detected ten times or more. Here the CDR3 reads CASSLAGAGETQYF. Here the CDR3 DNA reads TGTGCCAGCAGCTTAGCGGGGGCCGGGGAGACCCAGTACTTC. The V gene is TRBV7-9, the J gene TRBJ2-5, with D possibly matching TRBD1 (6 bases). Germline lookup yields CDR1 SEHNR and CDR2 FQNEAQ (reference sequence). This CDR3 is built from 14 residues. The V end was cut by 0 bases, the J end by 5 bases, with 10 bases between.

The rearrangement uses TRBV27 and TRBJ2-1; D is possibly TRBD1 (6 bases). The germline V gene has CDR1 MNHEY and CDR2 SMNVEV (reference sequence). CDR3 length equals 15 residues. With 8 bases removed from V and 4 bases from J, the gap between germline ends came to 18 bases. This chain's CDR3 is CASSTMGANYNEQFF. CDR3 bases: TGTGCCAGCTCTACGATGGGGGCGAATTACAATGAGCAGTTCTTC.

This clone showed up just once. This likely reflects a read error, since a far larger clone is one base away. In the same sample, other DNA sequences code for this CDR3. The chain couples TRBV19 to TRBJ1-5; 7 positions match TRBD1. The CDR3 is 15 residues long. Unmatched junction bases numbered 7, after V lost 7 bases and J lost 1 base. The germline CDR1 and CDR2 sequences are LNHDA and SQIVND (reference sequence). CDR3 sequence (DNA): TGTGCCAGTACCCCTGGACAGGAAAGCAATCAGCCCCAGCATTTT. Residues: CASTPGQESNQPQHF.

The chain employs TRBV14 and TRBJ2-1; unclear D gene. Trimming left V 4 bases short and J 5 bases short, with 9 bases between. Germline-derived CDR1 and CDR2 are SGHDN and FVKESK. The CDR3 spans 13 residues. The CDR3 loop reads CASSREPHNEQFF. DNA for the CDR3: TGTGCCAGCAGCCGAGAGCCCCACAATGAGCAGTTCTTC.

V gene TRBV5-6 combines with J gene TRBJ2-5, with D perhaps TRBD1 or TRBD2 (5 bases each). The CDR3 totals 13 residues. In germline, CDR1 is SGHDT, CDR2 YYEEEE. Trimming pared 1 base from V and 5 bases from J, leaving 9 bases between. The CDR3 DNA is TGTGCCAGCAGCTTGTCTGGGACGGAGACCCAGTACTTC. Amino acid sequence: CASSLSGTETQYF.

The chain uses TRBV14 and TRBJ2-3; no reliable D call. V dropped 1 base and J dropped 1 base, with 9 bases sitting between them. Germline V gene lookup returns CDR1 SGHDN and CDR2 FVKESK. The CDR3 runs to 15 residues. CDR3 amino acids: CASSQGLVGTDTQYF. For the CDR3, the DNA is TGTGCCAGCAGCCAAGGTTTGGTGGGCACAGATACGCAGTATTTT.

This clone was seen repeatedly, ten times or more. Other DNA variants within this sample encode the same CDR3. This chain links TRBV18 with TRBJ2-7; possibly TRBD1 or TRBD2 for D (5 bases each). The CDR3 extends over 13 amino acids. Trimming stripped 0 bases from V and 2 bases from J, with 5 bases between. The germline gives CDR1 KGHSH, CDR2 LQKENI. Here the CDR3 DNA reads TGTGCCAGCTCACCACCGGGGGCCTACGAGCAGTACTTC. This codes for CASSPPGAYEQYF.

Regarding this clone: A far larger clone is one nucleotide away, so this likely arose from a read error. Within the sample, other DNA sequences also encode this same CDR3. CDR3 protein: CAWKAVHRNTEAFF. In DNA form, the CDR3 reads TGTGCCTGGAAAGCGGTACATCGGAACACTGAAGCTTTCTTT. V gene TRBV30 combines with J gene TRBJ1-1; D gene uncertain. V lost 4 bases, J lost 1 base, and 13 bases lay in between. This CDR3 comprises 14 residues. Germline CDR1 GTSNPN, CDR2 SVGIG (reference sequence).

Of note for this clone: A far larger clone is one base from this, pointing to a likely read error. Other DNA sequences in the sample encode the same CDR3. CDR3 amino acids: CASSLSSGQGGEKLFF. Here the CDR3 DNA reads TGTGCCAGCAGCTTAAGTTCTGGTCAAGGGGGTGAAAAACTGTTTTTT. This sequence joins TRBV7-9 and TRBJ1-4; possible D gene TRBD1, 6 bases. V was clipped by 2 bases and J by 7 bases, with 17 bases between them. The germline V gene has CDR1 SEHNR and CDR2 FQNEAQ (reference sequence). This CDR3 contains 16 residues.

J is TRBJ1-1 and V is TRBV5-1; the match to TRBD1 covers 9 bases. V gave up 4 bases and J gave up 2 bases; unmatched junction bases: 6. Per germline, CDR1 SGHRS and CDR2 YFSETQ. The CDR3 is made up of 15 amino acids. In nucleotides, the CDR3 is TGCGCCAGCAGCCCGCTGGGACAGGGTAACACTGAAGCTTTCTTT. The encoded protein is CASSPLGQGNTEAFF.

A remark on this clone: This is likely an artifact of a read error, given a far larger clone one base away. The chain has TRBV5-5 and TRBJ1-1; 12 bases are a match to TRBD1. Germline V gives CDR1 SGHKS, CDR2 YYEKEE (reference sequence). The CDR3 sequence is 15 residues long. V dropped 2 bases and J dropped 4; count of bases not matched to a gene: 3. CDR3 DNA: TGTGCCAGCAGCTTTCCGGGACAGGGGGCCACTGAAGCTTTCTTT. It encodes CASSFPGQGATEAFF.

The rearrangement joins TRBV30 to TRBJ2-1, with 8 bases identical to TRBD2. V trimming: 4 bases; J trimming: 4 bases; junction bases outside the gene matches: 9. There are 15 residues in the CDR3. The germline V gene encodes CDR1 GTSNPN and CDR2 SVGIG (reference sequence). CDR3 in DNA: TGTGCCTGGATGGGGAGCGGGAGCCTTTACAATGAGCAGTTCTTC. Translating it yields CAWMGSGSLYNEQFF.

As concerns this clone: A read error is the likely source, as a far larger clone sits one nucleotide away. V usage is TRBV28 and J usage is TRBJ2-3, with TRBD1 identical over 9 bases. There are 13 residues in the CDR3. After removal of 9 bases from V and 3 bases from J, the junction contained 4 bases not matched to a gene. The V gene's germline CDR1 is MDHEN and CDR2 SYDVKM. The DNA for the CDR3 is TGTGCCAGTCCGGGACAGGGAACAGATACGCAGTATTTT. Protein: CASPGQGTDTQYF.

The genes are TRBV5-4 and TRBJ1-2; 8 nucleotides line up with TRBD1. Germline-derived CDR1 and CDR2 are SGHNT and YYREEE (reference sequence). CDR3 length: 16 amino acids. The V and J ends lost 0 bases and 6 bases, in that order; junction bases with no gene match: 10. CDR3 amino acids: CASSLVLQGTGHGYTF. For the CDR3, the DNA is TGTGCCAGCAGCTTGGTCCTACAGGGGACAGGCCATGGCTACACCTTC.

This chain uses TRBV5-1 with TRBJ2-7; tentatively, D is TRBD1 or TRBD2 (7 bases each). Germline assignment: CDR1 SGHRS and CDR2 YFSETQ. This CDR3 comprises 16 residues. V lost 0 bases and J lost 3, with 16 bases in between. The CDR3, as DNA: TGCGCCAGCAGCTTGGCCTCAGGGGGGGATTACTACGAGCAGTACTTC. Protein product: CASSLASGGDYYEQYF.

A note on this clone: This sequence is one base from a far larger clone and is likely a read error. The same CDR3 can be traced to other DNA sequences in this sample. This chain connects TRBV7-2 to TRBJ2-7, with 8 bases matching TRBD1. The CDR3 covers 14 residues. Trimming cost V 3 bases and J 2 bases; bases outside gene matches: 3. CDR1 and CDR2 from the germline V gene are SGHTA and FQGNSA. This CDR3 reads CASSFYRGTYEQYF. The CDR3, as DNA: TGTGCCAGCAGCTTCTACAGGGGGACCTACGAGCAGTACTTC. Variable domain in full (rest from reference TRBV7-2 and TRBJ2-7): GAGVSQSPSNKVTEKGKDVELRCDPISGHTALYWYRQSLGQGLEFLIYFQGNSAPDKSGLPSDRFSAERTGGSVSTLTIQRTQQEDSAVYLCASSFYRGTYEQYFGPGTRLTVT.

A note on this clone: The sample carries other DNA sequences with the same CDR3. This rearrangement joins TRBV5-1 to TRBJ2-5; perhaps TRBD1 as D (6 bases). The CDR3 runs to 13 residues. Trimming left V 3 bases short and J 2 bases short, with 8 bases between. From germline, CDR1 is SGHRS and CDR2 YFSETQ. The CDR3 sequence is CASSSGAQETQYF. The CDR3 DNA sequence: TGCGCCAGCAGCTCAGGGGCTCAAGAGACCCAGTACTTC.

Many counts were recorded for this clone. The CDR3 bases are TGTGCCAGCAGTGACACTTACGGCGAGACCCAGTACTTC. This gives the protein CASSDTYGETQYF. The chain combines TRBV6-4 with TRBJ2-5; D unresolved. Germline V gives CDR1 MRHNA, CDR2 SNTAGT. The CDR3 contains 13 residues. Trimming pared 2 bases from V and 5 bases from J, leaving 9 bases between.

Details on this clone: A far larger clone is one base from this, pointing to a likely read error. The CDR3 DNA follows: TGTGCCAGCAGCGTAGCGGGACAAGGGTACAACACTGAAGCTTTCTTT. This encodes CASSVAGQGYNTEAFF. The rearrangement joins TRBV9 to TRBJ1-1, with TRBD1 as a possible D gene (6 bases). The V gene's germline CDR1 is SGDLS and CDR2 YYNGEE. V gave up 0 bases and J gave up 2 bases, with 14 bases separating them. The CDR3 is 16 residues long.

Worth noting for this clone: A far larger clone is off by one base, so a read error is likely. Other DNA sequences within the sample encode an identical CDR3. The CDR3 protein is CAWSIDSGTEAFF. The CDR3 DNA follows: TGTGCCTGGAGTATAGACAGTGGGACTGAAGCCTTCTTT. The chain recombines TRBV30 with TRBJ1-1; weak D call: TRBD1 (5 bases). This CDR3 comprises 13 residues. Per the germline V gene, CDR1 is GTSNPN and CDR2 is SVGIG (reference sequence).

Only one count was recorded for this clone. V is TRBV5-1 and J is TRBJ2-7, with TRBD2 matching 8 bases. The junction had 8 bases not matched to a gene; V was cut back by 4 bases and J by 5 bases. This CDR3 contains 14 residues. Germline loops: CDR1 SGHRS, CDR2 YFSETQ. The CDR3 DNA reads as TGCGCCAGCAGCATCCAGCGGGAGTCCGACGAGCAGTACTTC. Translated, it gives CASSIQRESDEQYF.

The V and J genes are TRBV2 and TRBJ2-1; 14 bases fit TRBD2. V gave up 7 bases and J gave up 7 bases; unmatched junction bases: 6. Germline-derived CDR1 and CDR2 are SNHLY and FYNNEI. The CDR3 has 15 amino acids. The CDR3 is CASKSGLAGVNEQFF. As DNA, the CDR3 is TGTGCCAGCAAATCGGGACTAGCGGGAGTTAATGAGCAGTTCTTC. Using reference TRBV2 and TRBJ2-1 for the parts outside the CDR3, the full variable domain is EPEVTQTPSHQVTQMGQEVILRCVPISNHLYFYWYRQILGQKVEFLVSFYNNEISEKSEIFDDQFSVERPDGSNFTLKIRSTKLEDSAMYFCASKSGLAGVNEQFFGPGTRLTVL.

The CDR3 bases are TGTGCCAGCTCCGGACGGGGCTACGAGCAGTACTTC. This gives the protein CASSGRGYEQYF. The chain couples TRBV9 to TRBJ2-7; perhaps TRBD2 as D (5 bases). This CDR3 comprises 12 residues. The V gene's germline CDR1 is SGDLS and CDR2 YYNGEE. Trimming stripped 7 bases from V and 3 bases from J, with 11 bases between.

The rearrangement links TRBV28 to TRBJ2-5, with a possible D match to TRBD2 (5 bases). Germline V gene lookup returns CDR1 MDHEN and CDR2 SYDVKM. The CDR3 runs 14 residues. Deletions cut 5 bases from V and 4 bases from J, with 14 bases between. This CDR3 is CASSRGSRGETQYF. As DNA, the CDR3 is TGTGCCAGCAGTCGAGGCAGCCGGGGAGAGACCCAGTACTTC.

This clone was seen a single time. In nucleotides, the CDR3 is TGCGCCAGCAGTCTAGCGGGAGTTCATATGTCCGGGGAGCTGTTTTTT. Encoded protein: CASSLAGVHMSGELFF. The V and J genes are TRBV4-3 and TRBJ2-2; 10 bases are shared with TRBD2. The length of the CDR3 is 16 residues. Germline assignment: CDR1 LGHNA and CDR2 YSLEER. V shed 6 bases and J 6 bases; nucleotides not matched to a gene: 10.

Note on this clone: This likely traces to a read error, being one base from a far larger clone. The chain joins TRBV20-1 to TRBJ2-7, with D unclear. The CDR3 has 11 amino acids. Between the trimmed V and J ends, which lost 5 bases and 2 bases, there was a span of 7 bases. Germline loops: CDR1 DFQATT, CDR2 SNEGSKA (reference sequence). The CDR3 DNA follows: TGCAGTGCTGGGTGCCCCTACGAGCAGTACTTC. Translating gives CSAGCPYEQYF.

This chain connects TRBV7-3 to TRBJ2-2; D ambiguous. Germline CDR1 and CDR2: SGHTA and FQGTGA. This CDR3 has 14 residues. Between the trimmed V and J ends, which lost 1 base and 1 base, there was a span of 4 bases. DNA for the CDR3: TGTGCCAGCAGCTTAAACAGGAACACCGGGGAGCTGTTTTTT. It yields the protein CASSLNRNTGELFF.